A selection of T cell receptor beta chains follows, all from one sample in a study of cytomegalovirus exposure and HLA in healthy donors. Some clones are missing from TCRdb's copy, which holds only in-frame ones; the method was immunoSEQ multiplex PCR. The data contain 180,000 or so clones, about four fifths of them seen just once; the ten biggest clones take up 2.9%. The material sequenced was PBMCs. Receptor source: a female donor in good health and CMV-seronegative. CDR3s include the opening cysteine and the closing phenylalanine or tryptophan. A D gene is named only where the DNA matches it firmly. Where a row states a size, it is once, few, many or the class of an expanded clone; other rows omit it.

j_call: TRBJ2-7
clone_size: -
d_call: -
v_call: TRBV4-2
cdr3_nt: TGTGCCAGCAGCCAAGTACTGGAGACTCCACCATACGAGCAGTACTTC
cdr3_aa: CASSQVLETPPYEQYF

j_call: TRBJ2-5
clone_size: -
d_call: TRBD2
v_call: TRBV5-1
cdr3_nt: TGCGCCAGCAGCCCTAGCGGGGGCGCTTTAGAGACCCAGTACTTC
cdr3_aa: CASSPSGGALETQYF

j_call: TRBJ2-3
clone_size: few
d_call: TRBD2
v_call: TRBV29-1
cdr3_nt: TGCAGCGTTTCAGGGACTAGCGGGAGCCGCACAGATACGCAGTATTTT
cdr3_aa: CSVSGTSGSRTDTQYF

j_call: TRBJ1-2
clone_size: -
d_call: -
v_call: TRBV15
cdr3_nt: TGTGCCACCAGCAGAGCAAGGGGGGGGAACTATGGCTACACCTTC
cdr3_aa: CATSRARGGNYGYTF

j_call: TRBJ2-7
clone_size: -
d_call: -
v_call: TRBV7-2
cdr3_nt: TGTGCCAGCAGCTTAAAGGGATTGACTAGTGTGGGACGCTACGAGCAGTACTTC
cdr3_aa: CASSLKGLTSVGRYEQYF

j_call: TRBJ2-3
clone_size: -
d_call: TRBD1
v_call: TRBV5-1
cdr3_nt: TGCGCCAGCAGCCTCCAGGGGGCCACAGATACGCAGTATTTT
cdr3_aa: CASSLQGATDTQYF

j_call: TRBJ2-1
clone_size: -
d_call: TRBD2
v_call: TRBV6-1
cdr3_nt: TGTGCCAGCAGTGGACTAGCGGGAGGGCTTTACAATGAGCAGTTCTTC
cdr3_aa: CASSGLAGGLYNEQFF

j_call: TRBJ2-5
clone_size: -
d_call: -
v_call: TRBV15
cdr3_nt: TGTGCCACCAGCAGACCGTTTCCGAGGTGGGAGACCCAGTACTTC
cdr3_aa: CATSRPFPRWETQYF

j_call: TRBJ1-6
clone_size: once
d_call: TRBD1
v_call: TRBV28
cdr3_nt: TGTGCCAGCAGTTTATCAGGGGGAAGGAGCTCCTATAATTCACCCCTCCACTTT
cdr3_aa: CASSLSGGRSSYNSPLHF

j_call: TRBJ1-1
clone_size: -
d_call: -
v_call: TRBV30
cdr3_nt: TGTGCCGGAGAGGGGAGGAGGGCTGAAGCTTTCTTT
cdr3_aa: CAGEGRRAEAFF

j_call: TRBJ1-5
clone_size: -
d_call: TRBD1
v_call: TRBV30
cdr3_nt: TGTGCCTGGAATCCCCGGGACAGGGAAAATCAGCCCCAGCATTTT
cdr3_aa: CAWNPRDRENQPQHF

j_call: TRBJ1-1
clone_size: -
d_call: -
v_call: TRBV7-9
cdr3_nt: TGTGCCAGCAGCTTAAATAAAGGGGACACTGAAGCTTTCTTT
cdr3_aa: CASSLNKGDTEAFF

j_call: TRBJ1-2
clone_size: -
d_call: -
v_call: TRBV19
cdr3_nt: TGTGCCAGTAGGACGACAGAGTTGTATGGCTACACCTTC
cdr3_aa: CASRTTELYGYTF

j_call: TRBJ1-1
clone_size: -
d_call: -
v_call: TRBV2
cdr3_nt: TGTGCCAGCAGAATGGGGCTGGAGGCTTTCTTT
cdr3_aa: CASRMGLEAFF

j_call: TRBJ1-2
clone_size: -
d_call: TRBD1
v_call: TRBV6-4
cdr3_nt: TGTGCCAGCAGTGTGACAGGGGGCTATGGCTACACCTTC
cdr3_aa: CASSVTGGYGYTF

j_call: TRBJ1-1
clone_size: -
d_call: -
v_call: TRBV4-1
cdr3_nt: TGCGCCAGCAGCAGACAACAGGATTTGGACACTGAAGCTTTCTTT
cdr3_aa: CASSRQQDLDTEAFF

j_call: TRBJ1-4
clone_size: few
d_call: TRBD1
v_call: TRBV29-1
cdr3_nt: TGCAGCGTTGGCGGGACAGGGGCGAAAAAACTGTTTTTT
cdr3_aa: CSVGGTGAKKLFF

j_call: TRBJ2-5
clone_size: -
d_call: -
v_call: TRBV2
cdr3_nt: TGTGCCAGCACACAGGGGACCCAGTACTTC
cdr3_aa: CASTQGTQYF

j_call: TRBJ2-5
clone_size: -
d_call: -
v_call: TRBV7-2
cdr3_nt: TGTGCCAGCAGCCCGATGGGACTCTTCGGGGTGGGGACCCAGTACTTC
cdr3_aa: CASSPMGLFGVGTQYF

j_call: TRBJ2-5
clone_size: -
d_call: TRBD2
v_call: TRBV7-2
cdr3_nt: TGTGCCAGCAGCCTCTCCGGACTAGCGGGGACCTACTTC
cdr3_aa: CASSLSGLAGTYF

j_call: TRBJ1-1
clone_size: -
d_call: -
v_call: TRBV10-3
cdr3_nt: TGTGCCATCAGTGGAGGCGACAGCACTGAAGCTTTCTTT
cdr3_aa: CAISGGDSTEAFF

j_call: TRBJ1-1
clone_size: -
d_call: -
v_call: TRBV5-1
cdr3_nt: TGCGCCAGCAGCTTGGCCTGGAGAACCACTGAAGCTTTCTTT
cdr3_aa: CASSLAWRTTEAFF

j_call: TRBJ2-6
clone_size: -
d_call: -
v_call: TRBV5-1
cdr3_nt: TGCGCCAGCAGCTTGGCAGGGATCGGGGCCAACGTCCTGACTTTC
cdr3_aa: CASSLAGIGANVLTF

j_call: TRBJ2-4
clone_size: -
d_call: -
v_call: TRBV18
cdr3_nt: TGTGCCAGCTCACCCGACGCCGCGGGAAAAAACATTCAGTACTTC
cdr3_aa: CASSPDAAGKNIQYF

j_call: TRBJ2-3
clone_size: -
d_call: TRBD2
v_call: TRBV6-4
cdr3_nt: TGTGCCAGCAGTGACGCGGGGGGGCCAGATACGCAGTATTTT
cdr3_aa: CASSDAGGPDTQYF

j_call: TRBJ2-1
clone_size: -
d_call: TRBD1
v_call: TRBV9
cdr3_nt: TGTGCCAGCAGCGTAGGTCCGACAGGGGGGGACAATGAGCAGTTCTTC
cdr3_aa: CASSVGPTGGDNEQFF

j_call: TRBJ2-3
clone_size: -
d_call: -
v_call: TRBV4-2
cdr3_nt: TGTGCCAGCAGCCAGGCTACAGAGGAGGGAGATACGCAGTATTTT
cdr3_aa: CASSQATEEGDTQYF

j_call: TRBJ1-2
clone_size: -
d_call: TRBD1
v_call: TRBV10-3
cdr3_nt: TGTGCCATCAGGGAACAGGGGGCTTATGGCTACACCTTC
cdr3_aa: CAIREQGAYGYTF

j_call: TRBJ2-7
clone_size: -
d_call: TRBD2
v_call: TRBV19
cdr3_nt: TGTGCCACACAATTATCTAGCGGGGCCTCCTACGAGCAGTACTTC
cdr3_aa: CATQLSSGASYEQYF

j_call: TRBJ2-5
clone_size: -
d_call: -
v_call: TRBV11-2
cdr3_nt: TGTGCCAGCAGCTCCGGCGGGGTCGCCGCCCCCGGGGCCCAGTACTTC
cdr3_aa: CASSSGGVAAPGAQYF

j_call: TRBJ2-7
clone_size: -
d_call: TRBD1
v_call: TRBV28
cdr3_nt: TGTGCCAGCAGCCCGGGACAGTCTTACGAGCAGTACTTC
cdr3_aa: CASSPGQSYEQYF

j_call: TRBJ1-1
clone_size: -
d_call: -
v_call: TRBV2
cdr3_nt: TGTGCCAGCACAGGGAGGGCAAGGAACACTGAAGCTTTCTTT
cdr3_aa: CASTGRARNTEAFF

j_call: TRBJ1-3
clone_size: -
d_call: -
v_call: TRBV19
cdr3_nt: TGTGCCAGTAGTATTGACACAGTTCTTGGAAACACCATATATTTT
cdr3_aa: CASSIDTVLGNTIYF

j_call: TRBJ1-2
clone_size: -
d_call: -
v_call: TRBV19
cdr3_nt: TGTGCCAGTAAGAGGGACTATGGCTACACCTTC
cdr3_aa: CASKRDYGYTF

j_call: TRBJ2-1
clone_size: -
d_call: TRBD2
v_call: TRBV5-1
cdr3_nt: TGCGCCAGCAGCTTGGATGGGACTAGCGGGAGGGGGGGCAATGAGCAGTTCTTC
cdr3_aa: CASSLDGTSGRGGNEQFF

j_call: TRBJ2-7
clone_size: -
d_call: -
v_call: TRBV28
cdr3_nt: TGTGCCAGCAGTTTTAGAGACAGGTACTCCTACGAGCAGTACTTC
cdr3_aa: CASSFRDRYSYEQYF

j_call: TRBJ1-6
clone_size: -
d_call: -
v_call: TRBV7-9
cdr3_nt: TGTGCCAGCAGCTTAGACAGGGCGCCCAATTCACCCCTCCACTTT
cdr3_aa: CASSLDRAPNSPLHF

j_call: TRBJ1-6
clone_size: -
d_call: -
v_call: TRBV6-5
cdr3_nt: TGTGCCAGCAGCGAGGCTATTGGTGGTTCACCCCTCCACTTT
cdr3_aa: CASSEAIGGSPLHF

j_call: TRBJ1-2
clone_size: -
d_call: TRBD1
v_call: TRBV11-2
cdr3_nt: TGTGCCAGCAGCTTACAGGGGGCGGGAGGCTACACCTTC
cdr3_aa: CASSLQGAGGYTF

j_call: TRBJ2-7
clone_size: -
d_call: -
v_call: TRBV5-1
cdr3_nt: TGCGCCAGCACCAAAGATAGCGGAAGTTACGAGCAGTACTTC
cdr3_aa: CASTKDSGSYEQYF

j_call: TRBJ1-2
clone_size: few
d_call: -
v_call: TRBV6-6
cdr3_nt: TGTGCCACCCGCCGGGGCTATGGCTACACCTTC
cdr3_aa: CATRRGYGYTF

j_call: TRBJ2-7
clone_size: once
d_call: TRBD1
v_call: TRBV7-6
cdr3_nt: TGTGCCAGCAGCTTAGCGGGACAGGGATACTACGAGCAGTACTTC
cdr3_aa: CASSLAGQGYYEQYF

j_call: TRBJ2-5
clone_size: -
d_call: TRBD1
v_call: TRBV7-9
cdr3_nt: TGTGCCAGCAGCTCACAGGGGGTATCAGAGACCCAGTACTTC
cdr3_aa: CASSSQGVSETQYF

j_call: TRBJ1-1
clone_size: -
d_call: -
v_call: TRBV7-5
cdr3_nt: TGTGCCAGAAGCCGACAGGGAGTGAACACTGAAGCTTTCTTT
cdr3_aa: CARSRQGVNTEAFF

j_call: TRBJ1-1
clone_size: -
d_call: -
v_call: TRBV5-1
cdr3_nt: TGCGCCAGCAGCTTGGGTGGTCGGGGGAACACTGAAGCTTTCTTT
cdr3_aa: CASSLGGRGNTEAFF

j_call: TRBJ2-1
clone_size: -
d_call: -
v_call: TRBV11-2
cdr3_nt: TGTGCCAGCAAGCTTGGAGGGAGGATCGATGAGCAGTTCTTC
cdr3_aa: CASKLGGRIDEQFF

j_call: TRBJ1-5
clone_size: -
d_call: TRBD1
v_call: TRBV6-1
cdr3_nt: TGTGCCAGCAGTCAAGACAGGGTCAGGCCCCAGCATTTT
cdr3_aa: CASSQDRVRPQHF

j_call: TRBJ2-2
clone_size: -
d_call: -
v_call: TRBV15
cdr3_nt: TGTGCCACCAGCAGAGTAGAGCTGGACACCGGGGAGCTGTTTTTT
cdr3_aa: CATSRVELDTGELFF

j_call: TRBJ2-3
clone_size: -
d_call: -
v_call: TRBV9
cdr3_nt: TGTGCCAGCAGCGCGGTATCCCCTAGCACAGATACGCAGTATTTT
cdr3_aa: CASSAVSPSTDTQYF

j_call: TRBJ2-7
clone_size: -
d_call: TRBD2
v_call: TRBV6-6
cdr3_nt: TGTGCCAGCAGTTACTCGATAGCGGGGGGTAGAGAGCAGTACTTC
cdr3_aa: CASSYSIAGGREQYF

j_call: TRBJ2-3
clone_size: -
d_call: TRBD1
v_call: TRBV7-2
cdr3_nt: TGTGCCAGCAGCTTAGCCGGGACAGGGATGACAGATACGCAGTATTTT
cdr3_aa: CASSLAGTGMTDTQYF

j_call: TRBJ1-4
clone_size: -
d_call: TRBD1
v_call: TRBV28
cdr3_nt: TGTGCCATCGACACAGGGGGCAATGAAAAACTGTTTTTT
cdr3_aa: CAIDTGGNEKLFF